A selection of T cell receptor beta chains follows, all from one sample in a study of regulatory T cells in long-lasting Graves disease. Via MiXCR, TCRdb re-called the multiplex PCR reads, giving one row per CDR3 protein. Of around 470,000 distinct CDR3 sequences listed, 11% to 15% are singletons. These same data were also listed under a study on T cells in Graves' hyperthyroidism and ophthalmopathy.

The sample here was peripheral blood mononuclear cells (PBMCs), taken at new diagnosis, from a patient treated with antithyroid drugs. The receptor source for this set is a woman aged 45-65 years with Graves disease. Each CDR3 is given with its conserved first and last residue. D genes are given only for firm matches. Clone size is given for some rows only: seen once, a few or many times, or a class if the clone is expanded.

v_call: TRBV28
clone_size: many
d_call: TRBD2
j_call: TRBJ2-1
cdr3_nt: TGTGCCAGCAGTCAGGGACTAGCGGGGAACAATGAGCAGTTCTTC
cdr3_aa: CASSQGLAGNNEQFF

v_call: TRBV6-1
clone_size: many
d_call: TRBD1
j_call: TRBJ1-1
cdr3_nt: TGTGCCAGCACGACAGGGGGCATGAACACTGAAGCTTTCTTT
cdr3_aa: CASTTGGMNTEAFF

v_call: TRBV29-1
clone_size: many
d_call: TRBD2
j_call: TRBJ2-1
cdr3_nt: TGCAGCGTCGTACGCACACCCGGGACTAGCCCCTACAATGAGCAGTTCTTC
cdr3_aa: CSVVRTPGTSPYNEQFF

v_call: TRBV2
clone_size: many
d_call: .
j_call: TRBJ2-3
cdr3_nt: TGTGCCAGCAGTGAGTTTTGGGGGCACACAGATACGCAGTATTTT
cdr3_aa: CASSEFWGHTDTQYF

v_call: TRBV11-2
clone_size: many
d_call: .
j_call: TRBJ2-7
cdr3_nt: TGTGCCAGCACCCAGTTGGGGACCCAATACGAGCAGTACTTC
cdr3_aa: CASTQLGTQYEQYF

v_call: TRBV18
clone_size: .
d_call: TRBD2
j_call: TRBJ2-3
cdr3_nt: TGTGCCAGCTCACCACCAACCGGAGTTCGACTAGCGGGCCCAGATACGCAGTATTTT
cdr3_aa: CASSPPTGVRLAGPDTQYF

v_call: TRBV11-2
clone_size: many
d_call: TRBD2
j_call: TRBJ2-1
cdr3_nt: TGTGCCAGCAGCTCGGAGCTAGCGGGAGCGATAAACAATGAGCAGTTCTTC
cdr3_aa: CASSSELAGAINNEQFF

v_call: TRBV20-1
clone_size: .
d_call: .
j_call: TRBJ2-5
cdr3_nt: TGCAGTGCTACCCGGGACGTAGGGACCCAGTACTTC
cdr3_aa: CSATRDVGTQYF

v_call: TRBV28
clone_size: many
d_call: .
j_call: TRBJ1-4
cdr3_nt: TGTGCCAGCTTCCTGAATGAAAAACTGTTTTTT
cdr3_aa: CASFLNEKLFF

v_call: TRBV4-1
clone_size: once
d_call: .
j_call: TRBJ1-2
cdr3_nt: TGCGCCAGCAGCCAAGAAACCGTCGGCGCTAATGGCTACACCTTC
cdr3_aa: CASSQETVGANGYTF

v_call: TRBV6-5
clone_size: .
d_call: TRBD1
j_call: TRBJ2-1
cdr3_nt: TGTGCCAGCAGTTGGACAGGGGGGGACAATGAGCAGTTCTTC
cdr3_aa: CASSWTGGDNEQFF

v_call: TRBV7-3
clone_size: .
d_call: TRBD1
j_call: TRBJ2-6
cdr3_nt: TGTGCCAGCAGCTCGGGACAGGCCAACTCTGGGGCCAACGTCCTGACTTTC
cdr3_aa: CASSSGQANSGANVLTF

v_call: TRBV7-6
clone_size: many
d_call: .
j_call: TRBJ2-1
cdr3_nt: TGTGCCAGCAGCATAAATACAGGGACTCTTAATGAGCAGTTCTTC
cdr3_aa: CASSINTGTLNEQFF

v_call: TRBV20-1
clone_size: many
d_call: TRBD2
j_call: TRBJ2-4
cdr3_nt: TGCAGTGCTAGAGAAGGTCCGGGACTAGCGGGAGGGGGGGCCAAAAACATTCAGTACTTC
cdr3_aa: CSAREGPGLAGGGAKNIQYF

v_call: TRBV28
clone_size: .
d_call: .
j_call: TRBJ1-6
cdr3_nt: TGTGCCAGCAGTCCCCGTAATTCACCCCTCCACTTT
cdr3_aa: CASSPRNSPLHF

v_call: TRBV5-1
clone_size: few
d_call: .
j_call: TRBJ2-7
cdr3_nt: TGCGCCAGCAGCCCGACCCCGGCGGCCAACTACGAGCAGTACTTC
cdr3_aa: CASSPTPAANYEQYF

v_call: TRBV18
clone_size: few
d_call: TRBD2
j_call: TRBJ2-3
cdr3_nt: TGTGCCAGCTCACCACCGAGAGCGGGAGGAGCCACAGATACGCAGTATTTT
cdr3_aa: CASSPPRAGGATDTQYF

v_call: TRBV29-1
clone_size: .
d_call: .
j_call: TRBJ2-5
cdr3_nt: TGCAGCGTGAGGGACTCGGAGGAGACCCAGTACTTC
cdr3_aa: CSVRDSEETQYF

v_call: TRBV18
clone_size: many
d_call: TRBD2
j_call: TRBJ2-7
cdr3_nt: TGTGCCAGCTCACCAGCTAGCGGGGGTTCCTACGAGCAGTACTTC
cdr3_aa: CASSPASGGSYEQYF

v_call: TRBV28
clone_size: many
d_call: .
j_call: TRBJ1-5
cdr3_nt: TGTGCCAGCAGTAAAACCGACCCCCTTGTTCGTCCCCAGCATTTT
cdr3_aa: CASSKTDPLVRPQHF

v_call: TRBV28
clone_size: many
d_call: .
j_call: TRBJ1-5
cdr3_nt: TGTGCCAGCAGTTTCTCGACCCCGGGGGATCAGCCCCAGCATTTT
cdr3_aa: CASSFSTPGDQPQHF

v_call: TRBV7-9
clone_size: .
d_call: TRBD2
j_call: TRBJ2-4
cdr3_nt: TGTGCCAGCAGCGGGACTAGCGGGAAAAACATTCAGTACTTC
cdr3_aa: CASSGTSGKNIQYF

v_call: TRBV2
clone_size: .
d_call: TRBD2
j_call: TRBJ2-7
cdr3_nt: TGTGCCAGCTTTAGCGGGACGGCCCCCTACGAGCAGTACTTC
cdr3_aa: CASFSGTAPYEQYF

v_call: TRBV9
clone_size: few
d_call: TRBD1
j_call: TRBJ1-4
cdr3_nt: TGTGCCAGCAGCGTAGAAGGAACAGGGGCTGAAAAACTGTTTTTT
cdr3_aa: CASSVEGTGAEKLFF

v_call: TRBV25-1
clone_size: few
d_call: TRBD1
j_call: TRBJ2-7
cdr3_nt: TGTGCCAGCAGACGGGACAGGGAGTACGAGCAGTACTTC
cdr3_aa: CASRRDREYEQYF

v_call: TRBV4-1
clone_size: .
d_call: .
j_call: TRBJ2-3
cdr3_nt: TGCGCCAGCAGCCAAGTCGGGGACATCAGCACAGATACGCAGTATTTT
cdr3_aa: CASSQVGDISTDTQYF

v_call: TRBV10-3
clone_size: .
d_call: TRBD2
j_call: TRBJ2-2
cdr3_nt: TGTGCCATCAGTAGTAGCGGGGCGAACACCGGGGAGCTGTTTTTT
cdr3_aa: CAISSSGANTGELFF

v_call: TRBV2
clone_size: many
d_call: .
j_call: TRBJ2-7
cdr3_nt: TGTGCCAGCAGTGAGGGGGCGCTCTACGAGCAGTACTTC
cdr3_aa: CASSEGALYEQYF

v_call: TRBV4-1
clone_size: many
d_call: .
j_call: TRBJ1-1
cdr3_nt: TGCGCCAGCAGCCAAGATCAGGGCTTGAACACTGAAGCTTTCTTT
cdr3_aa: CASSQDQGLNTEAFF

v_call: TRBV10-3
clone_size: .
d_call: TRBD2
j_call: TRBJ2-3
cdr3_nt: TGTGCCATCAGTGAGGGGCTTGGAGCGGGAGTAACAGATACGCAGTATTTT
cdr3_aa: CAISEGLGAGVTDTQYF

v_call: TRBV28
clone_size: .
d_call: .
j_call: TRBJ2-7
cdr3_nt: TGTGCCAGCAGGAATGAAGACGGCTACGAGCAGTACTTC
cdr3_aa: CASRNEDGYEQYF

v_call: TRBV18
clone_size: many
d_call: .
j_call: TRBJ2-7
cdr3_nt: TGTGCCAGCAGCCCCCCGGGTTCCTACGAGCAGTACTTC
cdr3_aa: CASSPPGSYEQYF

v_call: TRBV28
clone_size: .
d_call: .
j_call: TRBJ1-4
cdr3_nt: TGTACCAGCAGTTTTATACGCCAGGGGCGTGAGAAACTGTTTTTT
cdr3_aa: CTSSFIRQGREKLFF

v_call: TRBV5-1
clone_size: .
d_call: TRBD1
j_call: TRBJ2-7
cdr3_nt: TGCGCCAGCAGCTCCACCACAGGGGTATATAGCTCCTACGAGCAGTACTTC
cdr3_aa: CASSSTTGVYSSYEQYF

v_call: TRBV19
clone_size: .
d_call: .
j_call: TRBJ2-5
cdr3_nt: TGTGCCAGTAGGGGGAGTCGCTACGGCGGGGAGACCCAGTACTTC
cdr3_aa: CASRGSRYGGETQYF

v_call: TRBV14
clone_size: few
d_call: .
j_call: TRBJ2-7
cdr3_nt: TGTGCCAGCAGCCAAGGGCTATTATGGAGCTCCTACGAGCAGTACTTC
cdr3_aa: CASSQGLLWSSYEQYF